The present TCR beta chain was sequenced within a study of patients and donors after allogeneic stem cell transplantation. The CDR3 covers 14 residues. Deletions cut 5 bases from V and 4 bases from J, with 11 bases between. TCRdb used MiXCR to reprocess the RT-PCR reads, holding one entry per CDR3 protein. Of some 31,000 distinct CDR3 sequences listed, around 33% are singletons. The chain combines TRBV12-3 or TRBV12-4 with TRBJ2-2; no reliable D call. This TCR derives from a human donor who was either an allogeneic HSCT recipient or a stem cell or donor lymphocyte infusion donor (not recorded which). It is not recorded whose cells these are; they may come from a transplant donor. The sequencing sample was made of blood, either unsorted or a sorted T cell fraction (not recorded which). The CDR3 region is CASSPFQVTGELFF. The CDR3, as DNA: TGTGCCAGCAGTCCATTCCAGGTCACCGGGGAGCTGTTTTTT.